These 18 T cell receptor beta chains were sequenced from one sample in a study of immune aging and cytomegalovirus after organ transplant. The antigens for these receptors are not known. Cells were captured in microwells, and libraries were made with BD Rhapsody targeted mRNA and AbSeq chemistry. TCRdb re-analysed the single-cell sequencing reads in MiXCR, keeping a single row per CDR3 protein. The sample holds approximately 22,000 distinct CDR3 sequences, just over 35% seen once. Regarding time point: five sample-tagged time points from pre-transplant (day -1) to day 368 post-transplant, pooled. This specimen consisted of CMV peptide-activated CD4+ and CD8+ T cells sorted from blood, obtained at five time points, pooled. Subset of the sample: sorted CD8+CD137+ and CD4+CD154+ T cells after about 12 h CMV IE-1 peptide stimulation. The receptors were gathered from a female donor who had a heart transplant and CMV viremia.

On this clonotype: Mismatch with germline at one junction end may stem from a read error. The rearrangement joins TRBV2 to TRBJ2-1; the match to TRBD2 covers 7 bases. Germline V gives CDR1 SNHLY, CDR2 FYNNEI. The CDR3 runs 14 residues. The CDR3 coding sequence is TGTGCCGGCAGGCGGGAGTTCCACTACAATGAGCAGTTCTTC. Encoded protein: CAGRREFHYNEQFF.

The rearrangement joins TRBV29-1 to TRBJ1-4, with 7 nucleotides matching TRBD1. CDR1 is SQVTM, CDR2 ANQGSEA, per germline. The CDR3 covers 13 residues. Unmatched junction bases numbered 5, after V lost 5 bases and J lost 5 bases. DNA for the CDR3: TGCAGCGTTCGGGACAGCCTCAATGAAAAACTGTTTTTT. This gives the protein CSVRDSLNEKLFF.

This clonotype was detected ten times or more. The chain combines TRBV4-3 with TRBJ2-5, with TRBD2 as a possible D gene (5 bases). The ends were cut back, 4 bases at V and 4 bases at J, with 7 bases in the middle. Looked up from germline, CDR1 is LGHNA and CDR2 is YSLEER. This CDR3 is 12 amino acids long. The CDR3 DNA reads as TGCGCCAGCAGCCTCGAGGGAGAGACCCAGTACTTC. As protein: CASSLEGETQYF.

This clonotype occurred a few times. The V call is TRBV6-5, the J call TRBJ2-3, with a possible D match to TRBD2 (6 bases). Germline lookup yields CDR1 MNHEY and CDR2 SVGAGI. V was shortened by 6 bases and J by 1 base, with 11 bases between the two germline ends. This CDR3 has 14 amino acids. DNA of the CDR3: TGTGCCAGCAGCCGACCTAGCGGCACAGATACGCAGTATTTT. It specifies CASSRPSGTDTQYF.

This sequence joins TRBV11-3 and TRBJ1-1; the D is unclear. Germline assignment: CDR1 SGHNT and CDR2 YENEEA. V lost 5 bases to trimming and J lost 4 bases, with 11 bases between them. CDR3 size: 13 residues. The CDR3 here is CASSLRRSTEAFF. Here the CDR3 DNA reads TGTGCCAGCAGCCTAAGGCGGAGCACTGAAGCTTTCTTT. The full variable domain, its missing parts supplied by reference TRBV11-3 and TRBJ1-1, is EAGVVQSPRYKIIEKKQPVAFWCNPISGHNTLYWYLQNLGQGPELLIRYENEEAVDDSQLPKDRFSAERLKGVDSTLKIQPAELGDSAVYLCASSLRRSTEAFFGQGTRLTVV.

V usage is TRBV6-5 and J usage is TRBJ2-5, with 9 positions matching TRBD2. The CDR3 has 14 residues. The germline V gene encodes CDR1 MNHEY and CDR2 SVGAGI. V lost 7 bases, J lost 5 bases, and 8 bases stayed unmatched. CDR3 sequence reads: CASTPLAGGETQYF. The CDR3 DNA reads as TGTGCCAGCACCCCACTAGCGGGCGGGGAGACCCAGTACTTC.

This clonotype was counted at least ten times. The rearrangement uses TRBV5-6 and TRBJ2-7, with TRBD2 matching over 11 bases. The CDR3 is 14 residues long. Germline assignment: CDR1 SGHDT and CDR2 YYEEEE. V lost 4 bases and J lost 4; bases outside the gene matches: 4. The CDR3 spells CASSRLAGKYEQYF. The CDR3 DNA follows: TGTGCCAGCAGCCGACTAGCGGGAAAGTACGAGCAGTACTTC.

Written as DNA, the CDR3 is TGTGCCAGCAGCCAAGCTAGCGGGGGGGTGTGGTATTTT. This gives the protein CASSQASGGVWYF. The rearrangement links TRBV3-1 to TRBJ2-3; 12 nucleotides line up with TRBD2. Per the germline V gene, CDR1 is LGHDT and CDR2 is YNNKEL (reference sequence). The CDR3 extends over 13 amino acids. Trimming at V came to 1 base and at J to 14 bases, leaving 4 bases not matched to a gene.

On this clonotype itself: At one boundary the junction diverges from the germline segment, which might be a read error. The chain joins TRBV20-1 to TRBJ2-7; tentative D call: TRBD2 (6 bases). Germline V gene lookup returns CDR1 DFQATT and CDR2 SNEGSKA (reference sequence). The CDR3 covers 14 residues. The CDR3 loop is CSAKGWGDSHEQYF. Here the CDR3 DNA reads TGCAGCGCTAAAGGCTGGGGGGACTCCCACGAGCAGTACTTC.

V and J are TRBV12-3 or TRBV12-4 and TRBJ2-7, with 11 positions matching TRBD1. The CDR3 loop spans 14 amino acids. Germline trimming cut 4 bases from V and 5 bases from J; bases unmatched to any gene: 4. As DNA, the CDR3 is TGTGCCAGCAGTTCCGGGACAGGGGGAGACGAGCAGTACTTC. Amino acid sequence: CASSSGTGGDEQYF.

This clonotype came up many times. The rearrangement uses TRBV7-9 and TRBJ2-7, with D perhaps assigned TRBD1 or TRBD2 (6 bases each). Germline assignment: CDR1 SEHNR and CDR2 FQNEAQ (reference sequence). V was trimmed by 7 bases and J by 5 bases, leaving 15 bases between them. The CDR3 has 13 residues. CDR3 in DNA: TGTGCCAGCACTAAAGGGGGGATCCACGAGCAGTACTTC. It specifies CASTKGGIHEQYF.

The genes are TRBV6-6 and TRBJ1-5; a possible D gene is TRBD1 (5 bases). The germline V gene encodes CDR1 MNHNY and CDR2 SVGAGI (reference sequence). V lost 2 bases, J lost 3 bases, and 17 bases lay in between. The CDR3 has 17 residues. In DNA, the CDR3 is TGTGCCAGCAGTTACCCGCTGGGACCGGGAGACAATCAGCCCCAGCATTTT. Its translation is CASSYPLGPGDNQPQHF.

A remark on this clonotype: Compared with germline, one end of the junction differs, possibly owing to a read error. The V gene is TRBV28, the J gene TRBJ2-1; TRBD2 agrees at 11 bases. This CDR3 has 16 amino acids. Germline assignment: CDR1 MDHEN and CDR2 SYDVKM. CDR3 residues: CTSSPIAGGAYNEQFF. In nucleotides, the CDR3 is TGTACCAGTAGCCCTATAGCGGGAGGGGCCTACAATGAGCAGTTCTTC.

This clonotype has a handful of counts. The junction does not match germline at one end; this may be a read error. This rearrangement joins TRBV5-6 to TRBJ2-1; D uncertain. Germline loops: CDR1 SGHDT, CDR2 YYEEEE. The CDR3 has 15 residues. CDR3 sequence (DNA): TGTGCCAGCAGCCAAAGACGGATCTCCTACAATGCGCAGTTCTTC. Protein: CASSQRRISYNAQFF.

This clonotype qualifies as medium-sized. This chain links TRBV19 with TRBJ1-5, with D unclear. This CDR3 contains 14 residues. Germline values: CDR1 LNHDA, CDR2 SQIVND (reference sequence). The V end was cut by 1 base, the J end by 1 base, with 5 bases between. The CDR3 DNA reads TGTGCCAGTAGTATAGGACTGAGCAATCAGCCCCAGCATTTT. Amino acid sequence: CASSIGLSNQPQHF.

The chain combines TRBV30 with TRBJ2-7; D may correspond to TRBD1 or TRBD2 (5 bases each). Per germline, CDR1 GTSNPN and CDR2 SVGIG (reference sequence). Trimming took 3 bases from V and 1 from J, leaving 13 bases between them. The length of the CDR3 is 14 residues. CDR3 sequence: CAWRVDGASYEQYF. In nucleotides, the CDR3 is TGTGCCTGGAGAGTCGACGGGGCTTCCTACGAGCAGTACTTC. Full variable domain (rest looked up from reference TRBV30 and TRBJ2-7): SQTIHQWPATLVQPVGSPLSLECTVEGTSNPNLYWYRQAAGRGLQLLFYSVGIGQISSEVPQNLSASRPQDRQFILSSKKLLLSDSGFYLCAWRVDGASYEQYFGPGTRLTVT.

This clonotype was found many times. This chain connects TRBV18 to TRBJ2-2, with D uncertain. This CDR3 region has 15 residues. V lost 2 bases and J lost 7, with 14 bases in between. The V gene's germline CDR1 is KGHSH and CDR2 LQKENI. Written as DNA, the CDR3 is TGTGCCAGCTCACCATTAGTACAGCAAGACGGGGAGCTGTTTTTT. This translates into CASSPLVQQDGELFF.

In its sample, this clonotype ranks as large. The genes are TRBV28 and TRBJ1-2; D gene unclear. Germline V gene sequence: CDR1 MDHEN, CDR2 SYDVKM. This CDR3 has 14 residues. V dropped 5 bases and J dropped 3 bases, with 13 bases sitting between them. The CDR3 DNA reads TGTGCCAGCAGTGGGCCTGGACGGTACTATGGCTACACCTTC. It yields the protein CASSGPGRYYGYTF.